Presented here are 19 T cell receptor beta chains from one specimen sequenced in a study of T cells in Graves' hyperthyroidism and ophthalmopathy. TCR beta CDR3 regions were amplified from RNA transcripts. HTBI primers drove first-round RT-PCR of the TCR CDR3. TCRdb re-called the multiplex PCR reads with MiXCR, one entry per CDR3 protein. The table lists around 600,000 distinct CDR3 sequences, around a sixth of them singletons. The material sequenced was blood. Receptors originate from a woman between 25 and 40 years old with Graves' hyperthyroidism.

There are many counts of this clonotype. The V and J genes are TRBV18 and TRBJ2-3; D is possibly TRBD2 (5 bases). CDR1 KGHSH and CDR2 LQKENI come from the germline V gene. The CDR3 is made up of 15 amino acids. The V gene lost 0 bases and the J gene lost 4 bases, with 11 bases spanning the gap. CDR3 amino acids: CASSPPRVGPDTQYF. DNA of the CDR3: TGTGCCAGCTCACCACCGCGGGTCGGGCCAGATACGCAGTATTTT.

Ten or more counts support this clonotype. The V call is TRBV7-2, the J call TRBJ2-1, with 9 nucleotides matching TRBD2. V lost 6 bases and J lost 2; bases outside the gene matches: 11. CDR1 and CDR2 (germline): SGHTA, FQGNSA. CDR3 length: 17 residues. CDR3 loop: CASRRGASGVAYNEQFF. The CDR3 DNA reads as TGTGCCAGCAGGAGAGGGGCTAGCGGGGTAGCCTACAATGAGCAGTTCTTC.

V usage is TRBV7-9 and J usage is TRBJ2-7, with TRBD2 as a possible D gene (5 bases). Germline V gives CDR1 SEHNR, CDR2 FQNEAQ (reference sequence). The CDR3 is 14 amino acids. Trimming removed 3 bases from V and 0 bases from J, with 9 bases in between. This CDR3 reads CASSFWTDSYEQYF. The CDR3 nucleotides are TGTGCCAGCAGCTTTTGGACTGACTCCTACGAGCAGTACTTC. The variable domain in full, with the rest retrieved from reference TRBV7-9 and TRBJ2-7, is DTGVSQNPRHKITKRGQNVTFRCDPISEHNRLYWYRQTLGQGPEFLTYFQNEAQLEKSRLLSDRFSAERPKGSFSTLEIQRTEQGDSAMYLCASSFWTDSYEQYFGPGTRLTVT.

The J gene is TRBJ2-7, the V gene TRBV5-4; TRBD1 aligns across 7 bases. V shed 6 bases and J 3 bases; nucleotides not matched to a gene: 6. CDR3 length: 13 residues. Per the germline V gene, CDR1 is SGHNT and CDR2 is YYREEE (reference sequence). CDR3 sequence (DNA): TGTGCCAGCAATCGGGACAGAGACTACGAGCAGTACTTC. It encodes CASNRDRDYEQYF. The variable domain in full, completed from reference TRBV5-4 and TRBJ2-7, reads ETGVTQSPTHLIKTRGQQVTLRCSSQSGHNTVSWYQQALGQGPQFIFQYYREEENGRGNFPPRFSGLQFPNYSSELNVNALELDDSALYLCASNRDRDYEQYFGPGTRLTVT.

Concerning this clonotype itself: One base away lies a much larger clone, so this may be a sequencing read error. The V call is TRBV7-2, the J call TRBJ1-1, with D unresolved. From germline, CDR1 is SGHTA and CDR2 FQGNSA. CDR3 length: 14 residues. CDR3 DNA: TGTGCCAGCTCCTCCGGAGGACTGAACACTGAAGCTCTCTTT. Its protein product is CASSSGGLNTEALF.

This clonotype was observed at least ten times. The gene calls are TRBV7-2 and TRBJ2-7, with 7 nucleotides matching TRBD2. J gave up 4 bases and V 0 bases, and 6 bases lay outside the gene matches. Germline V gene data show CDR1 as SGHTA and CDR2 as FQGNSA. There are 15 residues in the CDR3. The CDR3 region is CASSLAGGPQYEQYF. The CDR3 DNA reads TGTGCCAGCAGCTTAGCGGGAGGGCCGCAGTACGAGCAGTACTTC.

This clonotype showed up many times. The chain carries TRBV5-6 and TRBJ1-1; D call uncertain. V lost 4 bases and J lost 1, with 14 bases in between. The CDR3 is made up of 15 amino acids. The germline V gene encodes CDR1 SGHDT and CDR2 YYEEEE. DNA of the CDR3: TGTGCCAGCAGCCCGGCAGGTACCTCGAACACTGAAGCTTTCTTT. Translated: CASSPAGTSNTEAFF.

Details on this clonotype: A much larger clone lies one base from this, so it may be a read error. The chain recombines TRBV5-1 with TRBJ2-1; TRBD2 aligns across 8 bases. CDR3 size: 17 residues. Germline V CDR1 and CDR2: SGHRS, YFSETQ. In nucleotides, the CDR3 is TGCGTCAGCAGCTTGGCTGGGACTAGTCTTTCCTACAATGAGCAGTTCTTC. Translating gives CVSSLAGTSLSYNEQFF.

This clonotype was seen many times. The chain is built from TRBV11-2 and TRBJ2-1; 9 positions agree with TRBD2. The germline gives CDR1 SGHAT, CDR2 FQNNGV. With V trimmed by 5 bases and J by 10 bases, 9 bases remained unmatched. The CDR3 spans 14 residues. CDR3 region: CASSLQREVGEQFF. CDR3 nucleotides: TGTGCCAGCAGCCTCCAGCGGGAGGTTGGGGAGCAGTTCTTC.

This clonotype has a count of ten or more. The J gene is TRBJ1-2, the V gene TRBV7-9, with D possibly matching TRBD1 (6 bases). Trimming took off 1 base at V and 7 bases at J, with 13 bases between the two ends. Germline CDR1 reads SEHNR; CDR2 reads FQNEAQ (reference sequence). This CDR3 contains 14 residues. DNA of the CDR3: TGTGCCAGCAGCTTAGGACCAGGGGCGTTTGGCTACACCTTC. It is translated as CASSLGPGAFGYTF.

V is TRBV7-2 and J is TRBJ1-6; no firm D call. CDR1 is SGHTA and CDR2 is FQGNSA in the germline V gene. Trimming pared 1 base from V and 10 bases from J, leaving 8 bases between. The length of the CDR3 is 13 residues. The CDR3: CASSLVSYSPLHF. CDR3 DNA sequence: TGTGCCAGCAGCTTAGTTAGTTACTCACCCCTCCACTTT.

There are many counts of this clonotype. For the CDR3, the DNA is TGCAGTGCTAGAGATTTGCGGACAGGGACCACTGAAGCTTTCTTT. Its translation: CSARDLRTGTTEAFF. V and J are TRBV20-1 and TRBJ1-1, with 8 bases lining up with TRBD1. The ends lost 0 bases at V and 4 bases at J; junction bases unmatched: 7. CDR1 is DFQATT, CDR2 SNEGSKA, per germline (reference sequence). The CDR3 consists of 15 residues.

V gene TRBV29-1 combines with J gene TRBJ2-1; 9 bases fit TRBD1. This CDR3 contains 18 residues. CDR1 SQVTM and CDR2 ANQGSEA come from the germline V gene. The J segment lost 3 bases and the V segment lost 4 bases, leaving 16 bases of the junction unmatched. The DNA for the CDR3 is TGCAGCGTTGCAGGGGACAGGGTCTTATCGGTCTACTACAATGAGCAGTTCTTC. Protein: CSVAGDRVLSVYYNEQFF.

This clonotype was recorded many times. V and J are TRBV13 and TRBJ2-7; 8 bases agree with TRBD2. The CDR3 is 16 residues long. Unmatched junction bases numbered 16, after V lost 5 bases and J lost 7 bases. In germline, CDR1 is PRHDT, CDR2 FYEKMQ (reference sequence). The CDR3 reads CASSPGGSGMPPEQYF. The CDR3 DNA sequence: TGTGCCAGCAGCCCGGGGGGTAGCGGGATGCCCCCTGAGCAGTACTTC.

This clonotype was recorded many times. The rearrangement links TRBV10-3 to TRBJ2-7; tentatively, D is TRBD1 (6 bases). Germline CDR1 reads ENHRY; CDR2 reads SYGVKD. The CDR3 has 16 amino acids. Trimming removed 0 bases at V and 7 bases at J, with 19 bases between. The CDR3 sequence is CAISESKGERVGEQYF. The DNA of the CDR3 is TGTGCCATCAGTGAGTCGAAGGGGGAGAGAGTAGGGGAGCAGTACTTC.

The sample holds one count of this clonotype. The rearrangement joins TRBV19 to TRBJ1-2; 9 nucleotides line up with TRBD1. Trimming at V came to 5 bases and at J to 6 bases, leaving 7 bases not matched to a gene. Germline CDR1 LNHDA, CDR2 SQIVND (reference sequence). The CDR3 contains 14 residues. Here the CDR3 DNA reads TGTGCCAGTAGTGTCCCAGGACAGGGGAATGGCTACACCTTC. Translation: CASSVPGQGNGYTF.

Comments on this clonotype: This clone may be a read error of a much larger clone one base away. V gene TRBV28 combines with J gene TRBJ1-5; D not certain. Per the germline V gene, CDR1 is MDHEN and CDR2 is SYDVKM. V was clipped by 8 bases and J by 0 bases, with 8 bases between them. This CDR3 comprises 13 residues. Here the CDR3 reads CASEVDSNQPQHF. The CDR3 bases are TGTGCCAGCGAGGTTGATAGCAATCAGCCCCAGCATTTT.

This clonotype has just a few counts. V gene TRBV5-6 combines with J gene TRBJ2-2; TRBD2 might be the D (5 bases). V was cut by 4 bases and J by 8 bases, with 9 bases left in between. Germline CDR1 is SGHDT and CDR2 is YYEEEE. The CDR3 loop spans 12 amino acids. Written as DNA, the CDR3 is TGTGCCAGCAGCGGAGGCGGGGGGGAGCTGTTTTTT. This sequence encodes CASSGGGGELFF.

This clonotype was counted many times. This chain links TRBV7-9 with TRBJ2-1; D may be TRBD2 (5 bases). V was cut by 4 bases and J by 9 bases, with 19 bases left in between. The CDR3 extends over 15 amino acids. The germline V gene has CDR1 SEHNR and CDR2 FQNEAQ (reference sequence). CDR3: CASSSPGTRSREQFF. In DNA form, the CDR3 reads TGTGCCAGCAGCTCCCCGGGAACTAGGTCCCGTGAGCAGTTCTTC.